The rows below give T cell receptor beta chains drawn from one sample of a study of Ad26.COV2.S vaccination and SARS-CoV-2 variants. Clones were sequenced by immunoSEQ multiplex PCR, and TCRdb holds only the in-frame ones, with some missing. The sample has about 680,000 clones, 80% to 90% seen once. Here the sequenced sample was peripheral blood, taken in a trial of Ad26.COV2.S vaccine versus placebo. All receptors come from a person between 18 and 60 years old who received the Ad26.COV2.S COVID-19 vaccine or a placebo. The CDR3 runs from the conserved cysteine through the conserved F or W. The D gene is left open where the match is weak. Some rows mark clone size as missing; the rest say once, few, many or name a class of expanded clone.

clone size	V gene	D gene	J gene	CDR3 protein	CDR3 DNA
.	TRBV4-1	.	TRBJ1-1	CASSQVDREAFF	TGCGCCAGCAGCCAAGTTGACAGGGAAGCTTTCTTT
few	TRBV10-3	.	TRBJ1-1	CAISESKTEAFF	TGTGCCATCAGTGAGTCTAAGACTGAAGCTTTCTTT
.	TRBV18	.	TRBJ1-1	CASSPTAPMNTEAFF	TGTGCCAGCTCACCTACCGCTCCCATGAACACTGAAGCTTTCTTT
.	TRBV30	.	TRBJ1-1	CAWIQRRGTEAFF	TGTGCCTGGATCCAAAGAAGGGGCACTGAAGCTTTCTTT
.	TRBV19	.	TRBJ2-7	CASSIGTGPRISNEQYF	TGTGCCAGTAGTATTGGAACAGGACCCCGGATTAGTAACGAGCAGTACTTC
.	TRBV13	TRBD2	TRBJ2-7	CASSLYRLAGYEQYF	TGTGCCAGCAGCCTCTACAGACTAGCGGGATACGAGCAGTACTTC
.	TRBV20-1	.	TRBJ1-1	CSASAGKEAFF	TGCAGTGCTAGTGCCGGGAAAGAAGCTTTCTTT
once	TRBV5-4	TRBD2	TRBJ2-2	CASSPGRGGTGELFF	TGTGCCAGCAGCCCAGGGCGCGGGGGCACCGGGGAGCTGTTTTTT
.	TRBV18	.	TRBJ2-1	CASSSKGGSTNEQFF	TGTGCCAGCTCATCAAAGGGGGGCAGCACCAATGAGCAGTTCTTC
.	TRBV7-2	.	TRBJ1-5	CASSPQRNQPQHF	TGTGCCAGCAGCCCCCAAAGGAATCAGCCCCAGCATTTT
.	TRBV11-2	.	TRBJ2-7	CASRIGQGLGQQYF	TGTGCCAGCAGAATCGGGCAGGGCCTCGGGCAGCAGTACTTC
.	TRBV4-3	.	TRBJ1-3	CASSQDPQGSRDTIYF	TGCGCCAGCAGCCAAGATCCCCAGGGAAGTCGGGACACCATATATTTT
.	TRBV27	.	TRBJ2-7	CASSTRTRQGYEQYF	TGTGCCAGCAGTACACGCACCCGGCAGGGCTACGAGCAGTACTTC
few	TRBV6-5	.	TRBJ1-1	CASSFRTNTEAFF	TGTGCCAGCAGTTTCAGGACTAACACTGAAGCTTTCTTT
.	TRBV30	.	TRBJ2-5	CAWSVLLGIQETQYF	TGTGCCTGGAGTGTATTACTAGGCATCCAAGAGACCCAGTACTTC
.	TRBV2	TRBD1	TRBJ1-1	CASTRTGANTEAFF	TGTGCCAGCACCCGGACAGGGGCTAACACTGAAGCTTTCTTT
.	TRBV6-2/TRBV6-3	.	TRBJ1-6	CASSSISSYNSPLHF	TGTGCCAGCAGTTCCATCAGCTCCTATAATTCACCCCTCCACTTT
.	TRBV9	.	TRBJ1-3	CASSVESPQNTIYF	TGTGCCAGCAGCGTAGAAAGCCCCCAAAACACCATATATTTT
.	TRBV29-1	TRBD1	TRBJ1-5	CSVGDSGNQPQHF	TGCAGCGTTGGGGACAGTGGCAATCAGCCCCAGCATTTT
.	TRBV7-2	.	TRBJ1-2	CASSHDSYGYTF	TGTGCCAGCAGCCACGACAGCTATGGCTACACCTTC
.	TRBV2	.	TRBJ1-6	CASSEARVSPLHF	TGTGCCAGCAGTGAAGCCAGGGTTTCACCCCTCCACTTT
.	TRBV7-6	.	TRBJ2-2	CASSRFGGTGELFF	TGTGCCAGCAGCCGATTTGGTGGCACCGGGGAGCTGTTTTTT
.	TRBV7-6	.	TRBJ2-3	CASSLEGGGFSGTQYF	TGTGCCAGCAGCTTAGAAGGAGGAGGGTTCTCAGGTACGCAGTATTTT
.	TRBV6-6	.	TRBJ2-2	CASSPRQNTGELFF	TGTGCCAGCAGCCCCAGACAGAACACCGGGGAGCTGTTTTTT
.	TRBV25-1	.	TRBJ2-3	CASSEYAGARGTDTQYF	TGTGCCAGCAGTGAATATGCGGGGGCGCGAGGCACAGATACGCAGTATTTT
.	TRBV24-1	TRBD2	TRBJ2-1	CATSDMGTSGSWVSEQFF	TGTGCCACCAGTGATATGGGGACTAGCGGGAGTTGGGTGAGTGAGCAGTTCTTC
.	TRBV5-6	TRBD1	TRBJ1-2	CASSLRTGDGYTF	TGTGCCAGCAGCTTAAGGACAGGGGATGGCTACACCTTC
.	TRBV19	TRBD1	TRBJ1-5	CASSTPGGAGNQPQHF	TGTGCCAGTAGTACGCCAGGGGGGGCAGGGAATCAGCCCCAGCATTTT
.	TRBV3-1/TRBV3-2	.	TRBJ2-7	CASSQAPRGTYEQYF	TGTGCCAGCAGCCAAGCCCCCCGGGGAACCTACGAGCAGTACTTC
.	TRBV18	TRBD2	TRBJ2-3	CASSGTSSTDTQYF	TGTGCCAGCTCCGGGACTAGCAGCACAGATACGCAGTATTTT
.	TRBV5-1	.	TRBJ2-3	CASSAWTGVWDTQYF	TGCGCCAGCAGCGCCTGGACGGGGGTTTGGGATACGCAGTATTTT
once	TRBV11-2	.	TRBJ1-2	CASSLGTHYGYTF	TGTGCCAGCAGCTTGGGGACACACTATGGCTACACCTTC
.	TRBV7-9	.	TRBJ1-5	CASSLETGFRNQPQHF	TGTGCCAGCAGCTTAGAAACAGGGTTCCGAAATCAGCCCCAGCATTTT
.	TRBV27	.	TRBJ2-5	CASNYLRDGITQYF	TGTGCCAGCAACTACCTCCGGGACGGAATTACCCAGTACTTC
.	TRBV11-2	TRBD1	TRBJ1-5	CASSSGQAGQQPQHF	TGTGCCAGCAGCTCGGGACAGGCGGGTCAACAGCCCCAGCATTTT
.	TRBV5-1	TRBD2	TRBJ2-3	CASSQGASGVTDTQYF	TGCGCCAGCAGTCAAGGGGCTAGCGGGGTCACAGATACGCAGTATTTT
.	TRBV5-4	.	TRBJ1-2	CASSLQQNGYTF	TGTGCCAGCAGCTTGCAACAGAACGGCTACACCTTC
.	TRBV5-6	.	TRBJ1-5	CASSLGGGREPQHF	TGTGCCAGCAGCTTGGGCGGGGGAAGAGAGCCCCAGCATTTT
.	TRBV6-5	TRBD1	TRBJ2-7	CASMKGDSRTEQYF	TGTGCCAGCATGAAAGGGGACAGCCGAACAGAGCAGTACTTC
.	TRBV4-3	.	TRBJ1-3	CASSQTYGSGNTIYF	TGCGCCAGCAGCCAAACCTACGGCTCTGGAAACACCATATATTTT
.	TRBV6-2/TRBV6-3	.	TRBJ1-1	CASSLTNSNTEAFF	TGTGCCAGCAGCCTGACTAACTCGAACACTGAAGCTTTCTTT
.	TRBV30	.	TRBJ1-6	CAWSVTDTNSPLHF	TGTGCCTGGAGTGTAACCGACACTAATTCACCCCTCCACTTT